One and the same sample provided the 11 T cell receptor beta chains below, sequenced in a study of coeliac disease. The protocol was immunoSEQ multiplex PCR, while the TCRdb copy is restricted to in-frame clones and leaves out a portion. The sample includes 7,300 or so clones, roughly 65% seen only once; the top ten take around 3.3%. Sequencing was performed on lamina propria lymphocytes from the gut. The receptors were sampled from a woman between 55 and 75 years old with active celiac disease.

The chain employs TRBV5-6 and TRBJ1-6; D not resolved. The germline gives CDR1 SGHDT, CDR2 YYEEEE. CDR3 length: 16 amino acids. V shed 4 bases and J shed 0 bases, with 11 bases lying between them. CDR3 loop: CASSLNPRSYNSPLHF. CDR3 DNA sequence: TGTGCCAGCAGCCTAAATCCCCGCTCCTATAATTCACCCCTCCACTTT.

The chain combines TRBV5-4 with TRBJ2-3; TRBD2 agrees at 11 bases. The germline gives CDR1 SGHNT, CDR2 YYREEE (reference sequence). The junction had 5 bases not matched to a gene; V was cut back by 3 bases and J by 2 bases. CDR3 size: 16 residues. Here the CDR3 reads CASSSQTSGDTDTQYF. The CDR3 region has the DNA TGTGCCAGCAGCTCTCAGACTAGCGGGGACACAGATACGCAGTATTTT.

The rearrangement uses TRBV28 and TRBJ2-1; 8 nucleotides agree with TRBD1. The CDR3 is 15 amino acids. Losses at the gene ends were 6 bases for V and 5 bases for J; bases not matched to a gene: 9. The germline CDR1 and CDR2 sequences are MDHEN and SYDVKM. The CDR3 is CASSRPQGAHNEQFF. The CDR3 DNA sequence: TGTGCCAGCAGCCGACCGCAGGGGGCTCACAATGAGCAGTTCTTC.

This clone was observed a few times. The gene calls are TRBV7-8 and TRBJ2-7, with 11 bases that match TRBD2. V lost 4 bases and J lost 7; bases outside the gene matches: 15. This CDR3 has 17 residues. Germline V gene sequence: CDR1 SGHVS, CDR2 FQNEAQ. The CDR3: CASSSDTRTSGLSEQYF. The DNA for the CDR3 is TGTGCCAGCAGCTCCGACACCCGGACTAGCGGGCTCTCGGAGCAGTACTTC.

V usage is TRBV27 and J usage is TRBJ1-2, with 7 bases matching TRBD1. The CDR3 sequence is 17 residues long. Germline V gives CDR1 MNHEY, CDR2 SMNVEV (reference sequence). With V trimmed by 6 bases and J by 8 bases, 21 bases remained unmatched. CDR3 sequence reads: CASSHITYQQGPGGYTF. The CDR3 DNA follows: TGTGCCAGCAGCCACATCACCTACCAACAGGGGCCGGGCGGCTACACCTTC.

J is TRBJ2-3 and V is TRBV28; 10 nucleotides line up with TRBD1. The germline CDR1 and CDR2 sequences are MDHEN and SYDVKM. J gave up 0 bases and V 2 bases, and 2 bases lay outside the gene matches. The CDR3 length is 16 residues. CDR3 nucleotide sequence: TGTGCCAGCAGTTTACCGGGACAGGGGAGCACAGATACGCAGTATTTT. Its translation: CASSLPGQGSTDTQYF.

This clone is labeled as medium-sized. The chain joins TRBV30 to TRBJ1-3; D might be TRBD1 (6 bases). CDR1 and CDR2 (germline): GTSNPN, SVGIG (reference sequence). The CDR3 consists of 12 residues. V lost 7 bases and J lost 2, with 9 bases in between. CDR3 in DNA: TGTGCCTCCCACAGGGCTGGAAACACCATATATTTT. Translation gives CASHRAGNTIYF.

The CDR3 DNA reads TGTGCCATCCGTTTGGGGACAAGTGGTGAAGCTTTCTTT. This sequence encodes CAIRLGTSGEAFF. This chain joins TRBV10-3 and TRBJ1-1; D is possibly TRBD1 (6 bases). Germline CDR1 is ENHRY and CDR2 is SYGVKD. Trimming cost V 8 bases and J 7 bases, with 17 bases left between them. CDR3 length: 13 residues.

The CDR3 loop reads CASRPWTAFNQPQHF. The CDR3 region has the DNA TGTGCCAGCCGTCCTTGGACAGCTTTTAATCAGCCCCAGCATTTT. The gene calls are TRBV5-8 and TRBJ1-5, with D possibly matching TRBD1 (6 bases). The CDR3 consists of 15 residues. Per germline, CDR1 SGHTS and CDR2 YDEGEE. Trimming removed 7 bases at V and 4 bases at J, with 18 bases between. Supplemented by reference TRBV5-8 and TRBJ1-5, the full variable domain reads EAGVTQSPTHLIKTRGQQATLRCSPISGHTSVYWYQQALGLGLQFLLWYDEGEERNRGNFPPRFSGRQFPNYSSELNVNALELEDSALYLCASRPWTAFNQPQHFGDGTRLSIL.

This chain joins TRBV5-1 and TRBJ1-1; the D gene is possibly TRBD1 (5 bases). CDR3 size: 14 residues. V was pared by 0 bases and J by 11 bases, with 17 bases between. CDR1 and CDR2 (germline): SGHRS, YFSETQ. CDR3 in DNA: TGCGCCAGCAGCTTGGATAGGAGGGGTGGGGAGGCTTTCTTT. Protein: CASSLDRRGGEAFF.

This clone came up once. This rearrangement joins TRBV16 to TRBJ1-1; the match to TRBD1 covers 11 bases. The CDR3 contains 18 residues. The J segment lost 4 bases and the V segment lost 1 base, leaving 11 bases of the junction unmatched. Germline values: CDR1 KGHSY, CDR2 FQNENV. This CDR3 reads CASSQFLVGTGGSTEAFF. CDR3 DNA: TGTGCCAGCAGCCAATTTCTAGTCGGGACAGGGGGTTCCACTGAAGCTTTCTTT. Full variable domain (missing parts from reference TRBV16 and TRBJ1-1): GEEVAQTPKHLVRGEGQKAKLYCAPIKGHSYVFWYQQVLKNEFKFLISFQNENVFDETGMPKERFSAKCLPNSPCSLEIQATKLEDSAVYFCASSQFLVGTGGSTEAFFGQGTRLTVV.